This TCR beta chain was identified during a study of T cells in Graves' hyperthyroidism and ophthalmopathy. Amplified TCR beta CDR3 regions came from RNA transcripts. With the HTBI primer set, the TCR CDR3 went through a first round of RT-PCR. TCRdb re-called the multiplex PCR reads through MiXCR, storing one row per CDR3 protein. The sample shows 300,000 to 450,000 distinct CDR3 sequences, over 10% of them seen only once. This clonotype was picked up many times. CDR1 and CDR2 (germline): SEHNR, FQNEAQ (reference sequence). The V gene lost 2 bases and the J gene lost 0 bases, with 15 bases spanning the gap. The CDR3 contains 17 residues.

This receptor was identified in a woman between 18 and 30 years old with Graves' hyperthyroidism. The specimen sequenced was blood. The gene calls are TRBV7-9 and TRBJ2-3, with D perhaps assigned TRBD1 or TRBD2 (5 bases each). The CDR3 loop is CASSLTGQAASTDTQYF. The CDR3 DNA follows: TGTGCCAGCAGCTTAACGGGGCAAGCGGCTAGCACAGATACGCAGTATTTT.